This TCR beta chain was identified during a study of T cell changes during pregnancy in multiple sclerosis. J lost 8 bases, V lost 2 bases, and 6 bases had no gene match. The CDR3 sequence is 14 residues long. Looked up from germline, CDR1 is MGHRA and CDR2 is YSYEKL. Sequencing used immunoSEQ multiplex PCR; TCRdb keeps in-frame clones, though not all of them. The sample shows about 73,000 clones, roughly 92% of them seen only once. This TCR came from a female donor in good health, enrolled as a control in a pregnancy study. The chain carries TRBV4-1 and TRBJ2-1; 7 nucleotides agree with TRBD1. The sequences come from peripheral blood, collected in the third trimester of pregnancy. CDR3 DNA: TGCGCCAGCAGCCAACCCATTAGGGGGCATGAGCAGTTCTTC. It yields the protein CASSQPIRGHEQFF.